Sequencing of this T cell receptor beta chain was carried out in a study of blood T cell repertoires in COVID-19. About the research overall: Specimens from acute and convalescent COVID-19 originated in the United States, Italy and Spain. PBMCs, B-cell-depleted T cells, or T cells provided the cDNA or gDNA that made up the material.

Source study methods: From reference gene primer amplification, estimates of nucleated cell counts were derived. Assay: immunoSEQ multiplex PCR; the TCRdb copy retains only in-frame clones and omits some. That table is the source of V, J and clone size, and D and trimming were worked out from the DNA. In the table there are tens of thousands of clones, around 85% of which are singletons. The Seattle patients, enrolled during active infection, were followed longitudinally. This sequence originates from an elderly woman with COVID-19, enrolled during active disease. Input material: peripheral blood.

Written as DNA, the CDR3 is TGTGCCAGCAGTTCTGGACAGGGCTACGAGCAGTACTTC. Translating it yields CASSSGQGYEQYF. V is TRBV28 and J is TRBJ2-7; TRBD1 matches at 8 bases. Germline CDR1 is MDHEN and CDR2 is SYDVKM. With V trimmed by 4 bases and J by 3 bases, 2 bases remained unmatched. The CDR3 runs to 13 residues.